This entry lists 20 T cell receptor beta chains sequenced from one sample in a study of T cells in Graves' hyperthyroidism and ophthalmopathy. Amplification targeted TCR beta CDR3 regions from RNA transcripts. Primed by the HTBI set, a first-round RT-PCR was run on the TCR CDR3. One entry per CDR3 protein, called by TCRdb with MiXCR from the multiplex PCR reads. Of more than 40,000 distinct CDR3 sequences listed, approximately 50% are singletons. The sample was peripheral blood or thyroid tissue (not recorded which). The receptors stem from a woman in her forties or fifties with Graves' hyperthyroidism.

The chain recombines TRBV10-3 with TRBJ1-2, with 8 bases lining up with TRBD1. The length of the CDR3 is 15 residues. CDR1 is ENHRY and CDR2 is SYGVKD in the germline V gene. Unmatched junction bases numbered 6, after V lost 6 bases and J lost 0 bases. The CDR3 coding sequence is TGTGCCATCAGCTCGAAGGGACAGGCTAACTATGGCTACACCTTC. Protein product: CAISSKGQANYGYTF.

Ten or more counts support this clonotype. The chain recombines TRBV24-1 with TRBJ2-3; the D gene is possibly TRBD2 (5 bases). This CDR3 is 15 amino acids long. V was shortened by 3 bases and J by 9 bases, with 18 bases between the two germline ends. Germline loops: CDR1 KGHDR, CDR2 SFDVKD. The CDR3 sequence is CATSDPADWVRTQYF. As DNA, the CDR3 is TGTGCCACCAGTGATCCCGCGGACTGGGTTCGGACGCAGTATTTT.

This clonotype came up a few times. The chain links TRBV7-2 to TRBJ2-5; TRBD2 agrees at 11 bases. The ends lost 5 bases at V and 5 bases at J; junction bases unmatched: 4. CDR3 size: 14 residues. The V gene's germline CDR1 is SGHTA and CDR2 FQGNSA. CDR3 nucleotides: TGTGCCAGCAGCGAGGGACTAGCGGTGGAGACCCAGTACTTC. It specifies CASSEGLAVETQYF.

A single count supports this clonotype. The J gene is TRBJ2-7, the V gene TRBV20-1; TRBD2 matches at 15 bases. V was clipped by 0 bases and J by 1 base; unmatched bases: 1. Germline assignment: CDR1 DFQATT and CDR2 SNEGSKA (reference sequence). This CDR3 is 16 amino acids long. Here the CDR3 DNA reads TGCAGTGCTAGAGAGGGGACTAGCGGGAGGTCCTACGAGCAGTACTTC. It specifies CSAREGTSGRSYEQYF.

The chain links TRBV7-6 to TRBJ2-7; maybe TRBD1 (6 bases). The ends were cut back, 1 base at V and 1 base at J, with 17 bases in the middle. There are 17 residues in the CDR3. Germline CDR1 reads SGHVS; CDR2 reads FNYEAQ. Written as DNA, the CDR3 is TGTGCCAGCAGCTTAGATCACCAGGGGAGTTATTCCTACGAGCAGTACTTC. Translated, it gives CASSLDHQGSYSYEQYF.

In regard to this clonotype: The junction and the germline gene differ at one end; a read error may be behind it. The chain couples TRBV20-1 to TRBJ2-5; the match to TRBD2 covers 10 bases. This CDR3 spans 16 amino acids. Germline-derived CDR1 and CDR2 are DFQATT and SNEGSKA (reference sequence). CDR3 in DNA: TGCAGCGCTAGATTAAGGGCTAGCGGGAGTTTGGGGATCCAGTACTTC. It encodes CSARLRASGSLGIQYF.

The CDR3 nucleotides read TGCAGTGCTAGAGACGGACCGGGAGGGTATGAGACCCAGTACTTC. Protein sequence: CSARDGPGGYETQYF. V and J are TRBV20-1 and TRBJ2-5, with 8 bases that match TRBD2. CDR3 size: 15 residues. The ends lost 0 bases at V and 5 bases at J; junction bases unmatched: 8. CDR1 is DFQATT, CDR2 SNEGSKA, per germline (reference sequence).

As to this clonotype: The final CDR3 position lacks the conserved phenylalanine or tryptophan, pointing to a likely read error. The chain employs TRBV24-1 and TRBJ1-5; perhaps TRBD1 as D (6 bases). Trimming took 4 bases from V and 4 from J, leaving 13 bases between them. Germline-derived CDR1 and CDR2 are KGHDR and SFDVKD. The CDR3 is made up of 15 amino acids. The CDR3 DNA reads TGTGCCACCAGTGAAACAGGGAGACCGAATCAGCCCCAGCATGTT. Residues: CATSETGRPNQPQHV.

This sequence joins TRBV5-1 and TRBJ2-7; D may be TRBD1 (5 bases). Trimming stripped 2 bases from V and 3 bases from J, with 12 bases between. The germline gives CDR1 SGHRS, CDR2 YFSETQ. The CDR3 has 14 residues. CDR3 protein: CASSFGQGNYEQYF. The CDR3 DNA is TGCGCCAGCAGCTTCGGGCAGGGAAACTACGAGCAGTACTTC.

V usage is TRBV20-1 and J usage is TRBJ2-5; either TRBD1 or TRBD2 may supply D (5 bases each). The CDR3 sequence is 12 residues long. CDR1 DFQATT and CDR2 SNEGSKA come from the germline V gene (reference sequence). V was trimmed by 0 bases and J by 6 bases, leaving 8 bases between them. CDR3 sequence: CSAREWGQTQYF. The CDR3 nucleotides read TGCAGTGCTAGAGAATGGGGACAGACCCAGTACTTC.

This clonotype was counted many times. This sequence joins TRBV20-1 and TRBJ1-5; no clear D. The CDR3 is made up of 13 amino acids. CDR1 and CDR2 from the germline V gene are DFQATT and SNEGSKA (reference sequence). Trimming cost V 1 base and J 1 base, with 5 bases left between them. The CDR3 coding sequence is TGCAGTGCTAGAGCGGACAGCAATCAGCCCCAGCATTTT. It codes for CSARADSNQPQHF.

The table lists this clonotype with many counts. The rearrangement uses TRBV27 and TRBJ2-7, with TRBD2 matching 12 bases. The CDR3 length is 16 residues. CDR1 and CDR2 from the germline V gene are MNHEY and SMNVEV (reference sequence). V shed 7 bases and J 6 bases; nucleotides not matched to a gene: 13. In nucleotides, the CDR3 is TGTGCCAGCAAAAAGCATACTAGCGGGAGGAGGCGCGAGCAGTACTTC. As protein: CASKKHTSGRRREQYF.

This clonotype was found many times. The chain has TRBV10-1 and TRBJ2-5; D is possibly TRBD2 (6 bases). Germline V CDR1 and CDR2: WNHNN, SYGVQD (reference sequence). CDR3 length: 14 residues. With 4 bases removed from V and 2 bases from J, the gap between germline ends came to 11 bases. CDR3 residues: CASSAGGDQETQYF. DNA for the CDR3: TGCGCCAGCAGTGCCGGCGGGGATCAAGAGACCCAGTACTTC.

Concerning this clonotype itself: This may be a read error, as it is one base from a much larger clone. The missing conserved phenylalanine or tryptophan at the end of this CDR3 makes a read error likely. This chain links TRBV7-9 with TRBJ2-7; possibly TRBD2 for D (7 bases). This CDR3 is built from 13 residues. Germline V gene lookup returns CDR1 SEHNR and CDR2 FQNEAQ (reference sequence). The V gene lost 5 bases and the J gene lost 4 bases, with 12 bases spanning the gap. CDR3 residues: CASSPRGAYEQYS. The CDR3 DNA is TGTGCCAGCAGCCCCCGGGGGGCATACGAGCAGTACTCC.

V gene TRBV5-1 combines with J gene TRBJ1-2; D gene uncertain. Germline V gives CDR1 SGHRS, CDR2 YFSETQ. The CDR3 sequence is 13 residues long. Trimming left V 4 bases short and J 2 bases short, with 9 bases between. The CDR3 region has the DNA TGCGCCAGCAGCACGGCCGGGAACTATGGCTACACCTTC. Its protein product is CASSTAGNYGYTF.

This chain joins TRBV10-3 and TRBJ1-4; 10 nucleotides align to TRBD1. CDR1 and CDR2 from the germline V gene are ENHRY and SYGVKD. The V gene end was trimmed by 5 bases and the J gene end by 7 bases; junction bases not matched to a gene: 7. The CDR3 loop spans 15 amino acids. CDR3 sequence reads: CAISRSGQGSEKLFF. CDR3 nucleotide sequence: TGTGCCATCAGTCGCTCGGGACAGGGGAGTGAAAAACTGTTTTTT.

This chain uses TRBV29-1 with TRBJ2-7; 7 positions agree with TRBD1. This CDR3 comprises 11 residues. V lost 8 bases, J lost 4 bases, and 5 bases stayed unmatched. Germline V CDR1 and CDR2: SQVTM, ANQGSEA. Here the CDR3 reads CSIGQAYEQYF. The CDR3 coding sequence is TGCAGCATCGGACAGGCGTACGAGCAGTACTTC.

This chain joins TRBV2 and TRBJ2-6; perhaps TRBD1 as D (6 bases). The germline V gene has CDR1 SNHLY and CDR2 FYNNEI. The CDR3 consists of 15 residues. The germline V and J ends were trimmed by 5 bases and 1 base, with 9 bases remaining between them. CDR3 protein: CASSLQGSGANVLTF. In DNA, the CDR3 is TGTGCCAGCAGTCTACAGGGTTCTGGGGCCAACGTCCTGACTTTC.

A remark on this clonotype: Given the absence of the conserved phenylalanine or tryptophan at the CDR3 end, a read error is likely. The chain links TRBV29-1 to TRBJ2-7; 10 nucleotides agree with TRBD1. The length of the CDR3 is 14 residues. Germline values: CDR1 SQVTM, CDR2 ANQGSEA. CDR3 region: CSVYPGTGAYGQYS. CDR3 bases: TGCAGCGTTTACCCCGGGACAGGGGCCTACGGGCAGTACTCC.

This clonotype was seen only once. The chain couples TRBV10-3 to TRBJ1-5, with 8 nucleotides matching TRBD1. CDR3 size: 13 residues. J lost 7 bases, V lost 6 bases, and 5 bases had no gene match. The germline gives CDR1 ENHRY, CDR2 SYGVKD. The CDR3 spells CAISDGQGQPQHF. Here the CDR3 DNA reads TGTGCCATCAGCGACGGACAGGGACAGCCCCAGCATTTT.